This T cell receptor (beta chain) is drawn from a study of blood T cell repertoires in COVID-19. This CDR3 comprises 16 residues. Germline-derived CDR1 and CDR2 are SGHTA and FQGTGA. V was pared by 5 bases and J by 1 base, with 16 bases between. Profiled with immunoSEQ multiplex PCR; TCRdb holds only in-frame clones, not every one. The table has approximately 46,000 clones, approximately 89% seen once. This clone was detected once. This clonotype was sampled from a man between 60 and 75 years old with active or convalescent COVID-19. Sequenced input: peripheral blood. This chain connects TRBV7-3 to TRBJ2-3; maybe TRBD2 (5 bases). The CDR3 sequence is CASSPLGGSGTDTQYF. In DNA, the CDR3 is TGTGCCAGCAGCCCCCTCGGCGGGTCTGGCACAGATACGCAGTATTTT. Together with reference TRBV7-3 and TRBJ2-3, the CDR3 gives the full variable domain: GAGVSQTPSNKVTEKGKYVELRCDPISGHTALYWYRQSLGQGPEFLIYFQGTGAADDSGLPNDRFFAVRPEGSVSTLKIQRTERGDSAVYLCASSPLGGSGTDTQYFGPGTRLTVL.